The sequence of this T cell receptor beta chain was determined in a study of shared clonotypes between healthy human individuals. The germline gives CDR1 MDHEN, CDR2 SYDVKM. The CDR3 spans 17 residues. The junction had 9 bases not matched to a gene; V was cut back by 2 bases and J by 5 bases. CD4+ cells underwent separation, giving CD45RA+ naive and CD45RA-negative memory subsets. Sequencing was performed with immunoSEQ multiplex PCR; in TCRdb, only in-frame clones are kept and a portion is missing. The sample lists 2.3 million or so clones, over 90% occurring once. This TCR derives from a man between 18 and 29 years old in good health. Some clones in this sample may be carry-over from other donors' samples. The chain uses TRBV28 and TRBJ2-3, with 11 bases lining up with TRBD2. Material: naive CD4+ T cells from PBMCs. As for subset: CD45RA+ positively selected. The DNA of the CDR3 is TGTGCCAGCAGTTTAGGGGGAACTAGCGGGAGAGTAGATACGCAGTATTTT. Translating it yields CASSLGGTSGRVDTQYF.